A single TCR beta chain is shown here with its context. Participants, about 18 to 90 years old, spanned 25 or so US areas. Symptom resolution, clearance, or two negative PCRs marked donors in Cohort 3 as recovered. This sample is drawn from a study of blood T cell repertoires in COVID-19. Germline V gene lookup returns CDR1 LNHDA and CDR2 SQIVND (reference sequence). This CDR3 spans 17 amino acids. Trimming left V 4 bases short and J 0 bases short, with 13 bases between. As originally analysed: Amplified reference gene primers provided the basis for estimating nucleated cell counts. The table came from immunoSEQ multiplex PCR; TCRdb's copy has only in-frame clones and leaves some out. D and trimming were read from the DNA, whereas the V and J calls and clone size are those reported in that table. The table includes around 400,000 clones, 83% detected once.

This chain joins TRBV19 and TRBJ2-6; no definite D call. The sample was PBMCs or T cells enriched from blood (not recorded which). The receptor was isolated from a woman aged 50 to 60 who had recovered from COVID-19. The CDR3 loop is CASSTPATGSGANVLTF. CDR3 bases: TGTGCCAGTAGTACCCCCGCGACGGGCTCTGGGGCCAACGTCCTGACTTTC.